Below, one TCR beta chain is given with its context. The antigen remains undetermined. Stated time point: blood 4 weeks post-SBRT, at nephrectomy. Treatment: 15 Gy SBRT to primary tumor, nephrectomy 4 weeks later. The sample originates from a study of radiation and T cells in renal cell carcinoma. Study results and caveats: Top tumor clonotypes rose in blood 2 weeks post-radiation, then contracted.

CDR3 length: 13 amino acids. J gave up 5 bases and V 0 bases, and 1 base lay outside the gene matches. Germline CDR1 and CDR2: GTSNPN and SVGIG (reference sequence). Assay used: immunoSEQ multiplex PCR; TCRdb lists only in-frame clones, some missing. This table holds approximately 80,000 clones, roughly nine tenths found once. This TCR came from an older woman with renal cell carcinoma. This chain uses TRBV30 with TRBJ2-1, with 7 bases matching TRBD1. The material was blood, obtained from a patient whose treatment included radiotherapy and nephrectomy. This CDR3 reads CAWSVQGHNEQFF. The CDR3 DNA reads TGTGCCTGGAGTGTACAGGGGCACAATGAGCAGTTCTTC.